The clone carrying this TCR beta chain was seen a handful of times. What it binds is not known. The source of the sample is a study of T cell responses to AZD1222 COVID-19 vaccine. The CDR3 totals 14 residues. With 8 bases removed from V and 4 bases from J, the gap between germline ends came to 17 bases. Germline V gene data show CDR1 as SNHLY and CDR2 as FYNNEI. Study-level points and caveats: Just a handful of AZD1222 recipients tested seropositive at baseline. Reportedly, nearly half the spike-specific TCRs target unmutated variant regions. Repertoires were sampled only after the peak T cell response. In a largely white British group with more females than males, clonal diversity was possibly underestimated.

The repertoire was sequenced with immunoSEQ multiplex PCR; TCRdb's copy has only in-frame clones and lacks some. The table includes more than 120,000 clones, approximately 87% detected once. The source of this sequence is an adult who received the AZD1222 COVID-19 vaccine. The source material was peripheral blood, sampled 28 days after the second AZD1222 dose. The chain has TRBV2 and TRBJ1-2; maybe TRBD1 (5 bases). The CDR3 is CASGRGPAIYGYTF. Written as DNA, the CDR3 is TGTGCCAGCGGTAGGGGCCCGGCCATCTATGGCTACACCTTC.